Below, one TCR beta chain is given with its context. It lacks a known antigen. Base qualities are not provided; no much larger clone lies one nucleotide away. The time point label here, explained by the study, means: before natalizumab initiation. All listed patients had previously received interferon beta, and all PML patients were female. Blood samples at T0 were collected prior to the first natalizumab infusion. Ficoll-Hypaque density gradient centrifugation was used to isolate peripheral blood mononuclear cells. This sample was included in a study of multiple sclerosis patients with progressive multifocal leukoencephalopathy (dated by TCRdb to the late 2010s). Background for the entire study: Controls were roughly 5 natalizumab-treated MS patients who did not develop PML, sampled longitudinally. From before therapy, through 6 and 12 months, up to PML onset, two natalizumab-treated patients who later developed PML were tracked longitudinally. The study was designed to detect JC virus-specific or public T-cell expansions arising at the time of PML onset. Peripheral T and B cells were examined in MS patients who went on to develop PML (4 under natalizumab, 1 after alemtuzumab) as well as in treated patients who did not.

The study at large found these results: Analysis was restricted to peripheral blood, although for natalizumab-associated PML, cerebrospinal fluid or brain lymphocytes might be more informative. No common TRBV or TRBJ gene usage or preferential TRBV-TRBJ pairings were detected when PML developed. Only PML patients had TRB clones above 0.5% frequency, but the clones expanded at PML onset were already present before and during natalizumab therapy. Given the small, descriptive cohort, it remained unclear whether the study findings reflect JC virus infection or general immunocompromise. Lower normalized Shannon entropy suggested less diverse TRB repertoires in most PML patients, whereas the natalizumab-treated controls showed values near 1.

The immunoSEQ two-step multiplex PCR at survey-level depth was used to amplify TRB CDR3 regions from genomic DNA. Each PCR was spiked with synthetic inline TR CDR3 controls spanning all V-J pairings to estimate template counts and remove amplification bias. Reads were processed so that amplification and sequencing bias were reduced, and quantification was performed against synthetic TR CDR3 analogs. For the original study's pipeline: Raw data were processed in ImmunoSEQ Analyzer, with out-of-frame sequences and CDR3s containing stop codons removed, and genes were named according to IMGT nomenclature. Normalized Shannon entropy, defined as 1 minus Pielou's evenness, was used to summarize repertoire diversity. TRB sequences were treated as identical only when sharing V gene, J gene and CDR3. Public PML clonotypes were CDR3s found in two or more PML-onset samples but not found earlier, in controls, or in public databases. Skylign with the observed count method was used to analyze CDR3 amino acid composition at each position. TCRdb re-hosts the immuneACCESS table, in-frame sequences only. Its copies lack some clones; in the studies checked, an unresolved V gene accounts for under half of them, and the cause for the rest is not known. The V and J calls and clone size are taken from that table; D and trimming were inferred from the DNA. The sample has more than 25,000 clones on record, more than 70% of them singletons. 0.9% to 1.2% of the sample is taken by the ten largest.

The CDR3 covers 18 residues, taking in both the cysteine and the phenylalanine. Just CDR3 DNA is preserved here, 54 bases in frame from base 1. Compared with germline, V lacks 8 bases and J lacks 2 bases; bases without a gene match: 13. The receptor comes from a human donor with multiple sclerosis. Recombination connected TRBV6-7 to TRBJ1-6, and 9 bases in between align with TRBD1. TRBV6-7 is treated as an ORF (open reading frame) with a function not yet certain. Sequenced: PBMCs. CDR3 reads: CASVPRVRQGAYNSPLHF. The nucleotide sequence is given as TGTGCCAGCGTCCCGCGGGTTCGACAGGGGGCCTATAATTCACCCCTCCACTTT.